This is a list of T cell receptor beta chains from one sample in a study of blood T cells in healthy people across ages. TCRdb re-derived calls from the 5' RACE reads in MiXCR, one entry per CDR3 protein. The sample has under 850,000 distinct CDR3 sequences, about 36% seen once. The sample taken for sequencing was blood. Every receptor here comes from a man between 18 and 35 years old in good health. Each CDR3 is given with its conserved first and last residue. Each record gives: D gene, J gene, V gene, clone size, CDR3 protein, CDR3 DNA. The D gene is left open where the match is weak. Clone size appears in some rows only: once, few, many, or a class for an expanded clone.

- TRBJ2-1 TRBV7-6 - CASRMPGENNEQFF TGTGCCAGCAGGATGCCGGGGGAGAATAATGAGCAGTTCTTC
- TRBJ2-7 TRBV12-3/TRBV12-4 - CASSPAERRDYEQYF TGTGCCAGCAGCCCGGCCGAGAGACGGGATTACGAGCAGTACTTC
- TRBJ2-1 TRBV15 few CATSRDFGGQETQFF TGTGCCACCAGCAGAGATTTTGGGGGACAAGAGACCCAGTTCTTC
- TRBJ2-5 TRBV3-1 - CASSHLQETQYF TGTGCCAGCAGCCACCTTCAAGAGACCCAGTACTTC
- TRBJ2-3 TRBV30 - CAWSSGLSGDTQYF TGTGCCTGGAGTAGTGGGCTGAGTGGAGATACGCAGTATTTT
- TRBJ2-1 TRBV9 - CASSVGRFDEQFF TGTGCCAGCAGCGTAGGTCGCTTCGATGAGCAGTTCTTC
- TRBJ1-6 TRBV7-2 many CASSLLENRASPLHF TGTGCCAGCAGCCTTCTGGAGAACCGGGCTTCACCCCTCCACTTT
- TRBJ2-2 TRBV9 - CASSAGLYNTGELFF TGTGCCAGCAGCGCGGGACTTTATAACACCGGGGAGCTGTTTTTT
- TRBJ2-1 TRBV9 few CASSVFFYNEQFF TGTGCCAGCAGCGTGTTCTTCTACAATGAGCAGTTCTTC
TRBD2 TRBJ2-5 TRBV20-1 - CSAPTSGGETQYF TGCAGTGCTCCGACTAGCGGGGGGGAGACCCAGTACTTC
- TRBJ2-7 TRBV4-2 many CASSPGGEGSYEQYF TGTGCCAGCAGCCCAGGGGGGGAAGGGTCCTACGAGCAGTACTTC
TRBD2 TRBJ2-1 TRBV6-2/TRBV6-3 few CASSAYPGTNNEQFF TGTGCCAGCAGTGCCTATCCCGGGACTAACAATGAGCAGTTCTTC
TRBD1 TRBJ1-2 TRBV5-1 few CASSSPGQGSYGYTF TGCGCCAGCAGCTCGCCGGGACAGGGGTCCTATGGCTACACCTTC
- TRBJ2-1 TRBV7-2 - CASSFPTGSQQFF TGTGCCAGCAGCTTCCCCACCGGGTCCCAACAGTTCTTC
- TRBJ2-5 TRBV4-1 few CASSQVQDHQGRVNPYQETQYF TGCGCCAGCAGCCAAGTGCAGGACCATCAGGGTAGAGTAAATCCGTACCAAGAGACCCAGTACTTC
- TRBJ1-2 TRBV6-2/TRBV6-3 - CASSYLADGGWGYGYTF TGTGCCAGCAGTTACCTCGCCGACGGGGGCTGGGGATATGGCTACACCTTC
TRBD1 TRBJ2-3 TRBV7-2 - CASSLAGTGTSDTQYF TGTGCCAGCAGCTTAGCTGGGACAGGGACATCAGATACGCAGTATTTT
TRBD1 TRBJ1-3 TRBV29-1 - CSVEFPGQATTSGNTIYF TGCAGCGTTGAATTCCCGGGACAGGCTACCACCTCTGGAAACACCATATATTTT
- TRBJ2-3 TRBV2 - CASSEHGASTDTRYF TGTGCCAGCAGTGAACACGGGGCTAGCACAGATACGCGGTATTTT
TRBD1 TRBJ1-1 TRBV12-3/TRBV12-4 - CASSRPLRQGAEAFF TGTGCCAGCAGTCGCCCTCTTCGACAGGGCGCAGAAGCTTTCTTT
- TRBJ1-4 TRBV30 few CAWNPGPNEKLFF TGTGCCTGGAACCCAGGACCTAATGAAAAACTGTTTTTT
- TRBJ2-7 TRBV12-3/TRBV12-4 many CASSPPGTSYEQYF TGTGCCAGCAGCCCCCCCGGCACTTCCTACGAGCAGTACTTC
TRBD1 TRBJ1-1 TRBV6-5 once CASSYSGQGDEAFF TGTGCCAGCAGTTACTCGGGACAGGGGGATGAAGCTTTCTTT
- TRBJ2-2 TRBV20-1 - CSARGGLRTGELFF TGCAGTGCTAGAGGCGGGCTGCGGACCGGGGAGCTGTTTTTT
- TRBJ2-2 TRBV7-2 - CASTDKTNTGELFF TGTGCCAGCACGGACAAGACGAACACCGGGGAGCTGTTTTTT
TRBD2 TRBJ2-7 TRBV2 - CASSSGGSGAEQYF TGTGCCAGCAGTAGCGGGGGATCCGGAGCCGAGCAGTACTTC
- TRBJ2-1 TRBV14 - CASSQGLEETQFF TGTGCCAGCAGCCAAGGACTCGAGGAGACCCAGTTCTTC
- TRBJ1-2 TRBV12-3/TRBV12-4 few CASSSRKNYGYTF TGTGCCAGCAGTTCCAGGAAAAACTATGGCTACACCTTC
- TRBJ2-3 TRBV6-1 once CASRGTVDTQYF TGTGCCAGCAGAGGGACGGTGGATACGCAGTATTTT
TRBD1 TRBJ1-2 TRBV6-6 few CASKDRDRGYGYTF TGTGCCAGCAAAGACAGGGATAGGGGCTATGGCTACACCTTC
- TRBJ1-1 TRBV18 few CASSRTEDTEAFF TGTGCCAGCTCCCGGACGGAAGACACTGAAGCTTTCTTT
- TRBJ2-7 TRBV12-3/TRBV12-4 - CASSFHSHYEQYF TGTGCCAGCAGTTTTCACAGTCACTACGAGCAGTACTTC
- TRBJ1-4 TRBV7-2 few CASSLDEAGAPSGKLFF TGTGCCAGCAGCTTAGATGAAGCGGGAGCGCCGTCTGGAAAACTGTTTTTT
TRBD1 TRBJ2-7 TRBV7-9 - CASSLWSDRGRSEQYF TGTGCCAGCAGCTTATGGTCGGACAGGGGGCGCTCCGAGCAGTACTTC
- TRBJ2-1 TRBV4-3 - CASSQDLLGSGNNEQFF TGCGCCAGCAGCCAAGATCTATTAGGGAGCGGAAACAATGAGCAGTTCTTC
TRBD1 TRBJ2-5 TRBV5-1 few CASSLRQGAFGTQYF TGCGCCAGCAGCTTACGACAGGGGGCCTTCGGGACCCAGTACTTC
- TRBJ1-2 TRBV13 - CASSLSRARYGYTF TGTGCCAGCAGCTTAAGCAGGGCGCGCTATGGCTACACCTTC
- TRBJ2-7 TRBV29-1 - CSVEGRLLNEQYF TGCAGCGTTGAGGGTCGACTGCTGAATGAGCAGTACTTC
- TRBJ2-3 TRBV7-6 - CASSLWRGRTDTQYF TGTGCCAGCAGCTTATGGAGGGGGCGAACAGATACGCAGTATTTT